This TCR beta chain was obtained from a study of blood T cell repertoires in COVID-19. On the study more broadly: Acute and convalescent COVID-19 specimens originated in the United States, Italy and Spain. Sources were T cells, B-cell-depleted T cells, or PBMCs; the material itself was cDNA or gDNA.

The CDR3 spans 15 residues. The germline V gene has CDR1 LGHNA and CDR2 YNFKEQ. V lost 1 base and J lost 5, with 15 bases in between. Authors' methods: Nucleated cell counts were estimated from reference gene primer amplification. TCRdb keeps only in-frame clones here, not all; method: immunoSEQ multiplex PCR. The V and J calls and clone size come from that table; D and trimming were worked out from the DNA. The table includes approximately 190,000 clones, around 80% detected once. This clone was picked up one time. What was sequenced was peripheral blood. V is TRBV4-2 and J is TRBJ2-7, with D perhaps TRBD2 (6 bases). This TCR was recovered from a man in his sixties with acute or convalescent COVID-19. CDR3 nucleotide sequence: TGTGCCAGCAGCCAAGGGGTCGGGAGTGAAAACGAGCAGTACTTC. Its protein product is CASSQGVGSENEQYF.